At least ten counts were recorded for the clone carrying this T cell receptor (beta chain). The source of the sample is a study of regulatory T cells in long-lasting Graves disease. Construction of the TCR beta libraries employed iRepertoire HTBI primers in conjunction with Arm-PCR of CDR3 regions. TCRdb re-called the multiplex PCR reads with MiXCR, one entry per CDR3 protein. The sample holds approximately 350,000 distinct CDR3 sequences, over 15% seen once. Time point denoted: newly diagnosed GD, antithyroid drugs for less than 3 months. The TCR library was made from RNA that had been extracted from PBMCs in TRIzol. V was pared by 6 bases and J by 7 bases, with 24 bases between. Germline CDR1 is MNHNS and CDR2 is SASEGT. This CDR3 has 16 residues. The data also belong to a second study, concerning T cells in Graves' hyperthyroidism and ophthalmopathy.

The TCR comes from a man between 35 and 55 years old with Graves disease. The chain uses TRBV6-1 and TRBJ2-5; D possibly corresponds to TRBD2 (6 bases). Here the sequenced sample was peripheral blood mononuclear cells (PBMCs), taken at new diagnosis, from a patient treated with antithyroid drugs. CDR3 DNA: TGTGCCAGCAGCTCCCCCCACCTTGCCCTCGGGAGGACCCAGTACTTC. It codes for CASSSPHLALGRTQYF.